This TCR beta chain was recovered during a study of blood T cell repertoires in COVID-19. Across the whole study: Italy, Spain and the United States were the sources of the convalescent and acute COVID-19 samples. PBMCs, B-cell-depleted T cells, or T cells provided the cDNA or gDNA that made up the material.

The sample holds a few counts of this clone. Clones were read by immunoSEQ multiplex PCR, and TCRdb kept only the in-frame ones, dropping some. Seen here are about 150,000 clones, around 84% observed once, and the top ten hold approximately 0.62%. The CDR3 has 17 amino acids. The ends were cut back, 0 bases at V and 2 bases at J, with 16 bases in the middle. Germline lookup yields CDR1 LNHNV and CDR2 YYDKDF (reference sequence). The chain employs TRBV15 and TRBJ1-2; D not resolved. The clonotype was recovered from a man aged 55 to 70 with COVID-19, enrolled during active disease. The sample consisted of peripheral blood. Written as DNA, the CDR3 is TGTGCCACCAGCAGAGACCTATTCCGGACGGGGAACTATGGCTACACCTTC. Amino acid sequence: CATSRDLFRTGNYGYTF.